These 17 T cell receptor beta chains were all obtained from the same sample, sequenced in a study of cytomegalovirus exposure and HLA in healthy donors. PCR amplification relied on 60 Vbeta primers (plus 13 Jbeta primers). Sequencing was performed with immunoSEQ multiplex PCR; in TCRdb, only in-frame clones are kept and a portion is missing. The sample lists more than 60,000 clones, approximately 72% occurring once. Sequencing was done on a sample of PBMCs. The receptors originated from a woman in her forties in good health and CMV-seropositive.

CDR3 coding DNA: TGTGCCAGCAGGACCGGGACTCACAACACCGGGGAGCTGTTTTTT. Protein: CASRTGTHNTGELFF. The chain has TRBV2 and TRBJ2-2, with TRBD2 as a possible D gene (6 bases). Trimming pared 6 bases from V and 2 bases from J, leaving 13 bases between. The CDR3 runs to 15 residues. CDR1 and CDR2 (germline): SNHLY, FYNNEI.

The chain links TRBV7-3 to TRBJ2-5; TRBD1 might be the D (6 bases). This CDR3 region has 15 residues. Trimming stripped 1 base from V and 4 bases from J, with 13 bases between. The germline gives CDR1 SGHTA, CDR2 FQGTGA. CDR3 sequence reads: CASSLITGPGETQYF. In DNA form, the CDR3 reads TGTGCCAGCAGCTTAATAACAGGGCCGGGAGAGACCCAGTACTTC.

The chain uses TRBV7-9 and TRBJ1-6; 7 nucleotides line up with TRBD1. CDR1 and CDR2 from the germline V gene are SEHNR and FQNEAQ (reference sequence). Trimming cost V 3 bases and J 9 bases; bases outside gene matches: 17. CDR3 size: 18 residues. As DNA, the CDR3 is TGTGCCAGCAGCTTTTGGGCAGGGGGAGTCGGCGTTAGTTCACCCCTCCACTTT. The encoded protein is CASSFWAGGVGVSSPLHF.

The CDR3 loop is CASRDSHKNIQYF. The CDR3 nucleotides are TGTGCCAGTAGGGACAGTCACAAAAACATTCAGTACTTC. V is TRBV19 and J is TRBJ2-4; D may be TRBD1 (6 bases). The ends were cut back, 6 bases at V and 3 bases at J, with 9 bases in the middle. The CDR3 runs 13 residues. CDR1 and CDR2 from the germline V gene are LNHDA and SQIVND (reference sequence).

This chain links TRBV6-5 with TRBJ1-1; 8 bases agree with TRBD1. V dropped 6 bases and J dropped 4; count of bases not matched to a gene: 4. The CDR3 sequence is 13 residues long. Germline CDR1 MNHEY, CDR2 SVGAGI. CDR3 region: CASRRGTGTEAFF. In DNA form, the CDR3 reads TGTGCCAGCAGACGCGGGACAGGCACTGAAGCTTTCTTT.

The chain combines TRBV6-1 with TRBJ1-5, with D tentatively TRBD1 (5 bases). This CDR3 region has 14 residues. Germline CDR1 MNHNS, CDR2 SASEGT. V was pared by 6 bases and J by 6 bases, with 15 bases between. CDR3: CASSLLDSPQPQHF. In nucleotides, the CDR3 is TGTGCCAGCAGCCTCTTAGACAGTCCTCAGCCCCAGCATTTT.

The gene calls are TRBV30 and TRBJ2-2; TRBD1 agrees at 7 bases. Germline V gene lookup returns CDR1 GTSNPN and CDR2 SVGIG (reference sequence). J was trimmed by 2 bases and V by 2 bases; bases with no gene match: 2. This CDR3 has 14 residues. CDR3 protein: CAWSRDSNTGELFF. CDR3 nucleotides: TGTGCCTGGAGTAGGGACAGCAACACCGGGGAGCTGTTTTTT.

This chain connects TRBV7-2 to TRBJ2-2, with no clear D. Germline V gene data show CDR1 as SGHTA and CDR2 as FQGNSA. CDR3 length equals 12 residues. V was shortened by 5 bases and J by 3 bases, with 4 bases between the two germline ends. In nucleotides, the CDR3 is TGTGCCAGCAGCCCGTACACCGGGGAGCTGTTTTTT. Its translation is CASSPYTGELFF.

This clone has a single count. The chain links TRBV29-1 to TRBJ2-1; TRBD2 might be the D (6 bases). CDR3 length equals 18 residues. Deletions cut 3 bases from V and 3 bases from J, with 24 bases between. Germline-derived CDR1 and CDR2 are SQVTM and ANQGSEA. CDR3 loop: CSVEAQDLRRGLYNEQFF. In DNA, the CDR3 is TGCAGCGTTGAGGCCCAGGACCTCCGGCGGGGACTCTACAATGAGCAGTTCTTC.

This clone occurred a few times. The chain recombines TRBV19 with TRBJ2-2; D is possibly TRBD2 (6 bases). CDR3 length: 15 residues. The V gene's germline CDR1 is LNHDA and CDR2 SQIVND (reference sequence). Between the trimmed V and J ends, which lost 6 bases and 0 bases, there was a span of 11 bases. The CDR3 DNA reads TGTGCCAGTAGGACTGGGGACTCGAACACCGGGGAGCTGTTTTTT. The encoded protein is CASRTGDSNTGELFF. The variable domain in full, with the rest retrieved from reference TRBV19 and TRBJ2-2, is DGGITQSPKYLFRKEGQNVTLSCEQNLNHDAMYWYRQDPGQGLRLIYYSQIVNDFQKGDIAEGYSVSREKKESFPLTVTSAQKNPTAFYLCASRTGDSNTGELFFGEGSRLTVL.

This clone showed up just once. CDR3 residues: CASSLFGQDSNQPQHF. The CDR3 DNA sequence: TGTGCCAGCAGCTTATTCGGGCAGGACTCAAATCAGCCCCAGCATTTT. The genes are TRBV11-2 and TRBJ1-5, with no clear D. The V end was cut by 2 bases, the J end by 4 bases, with 15 bases between. The CDR3 runs to 16 residues. Germline CDR1 reads SGHAT; CDR2 reads FQNNGV.

The chain employs TRBV7-3 and TRBJ2-2; D gene unclear. Trimming left V 3 bases short and J 4 bases short, with 15 bases between. The germline gives CDR1 SGHTA, CDR2 FQGTGA. CDR3 size: 16 residues. Here the CDR3 DNA reads TGTGCCAGCAGCTTTTTTCTAGGAAGTGGCACCGGGGAGCTGTTTTTT. This translates into CASSFFLGSGTGELFF.

The genes are TRBV28 and TRBJ2-1; D might be TRBD2 (7 bases). V was cut by 7 bases and J by 4 bases, with 17 bases left in between. The V gene's germline CDR1 is MDHEN and CDR2 SYDVKM. The CDR3 loop spans 15 amino acids. CDR3 sequence reads: CASILGGATYNEQFF. The CDR3 DNA reads as TGTGCCAGCATCTTAGGGGGGGCCACTTACAATGAGCAGTTCTTC. Together with reference TRBV28 and TRBJ2-1, the CDR3 gives the full variable domain: DVKVTQSSRYLVKRTGEKVFLECVQDMDHENMFWYRQDPGLGLRLIYFSYDVKMKEKGDIPEGYSVSREKKERFSLILESASTNQTSMYLCASILGGATYNEQFFGPGTRLTVL.

The chain is built from TRBV18 and TRBJ2-1; 12 bases match TRBD1. CDR3 length equals 14 residues. After removal of 7 bases from V and 9 bases from J, the junction contained 7 bases not matched to a gene. Germline assignment: CDR1 KGHSH and CDR2 LQKENI. The chain's CDR3 is CASYPGQGAGEQFF. DNA for the CDR3: TGTGCCAGCTACCCGGGACAGGGGGCCGGTGAGCAGTTCTTC.

The V call is TRBV19, the J call TRBJ1-2, with a possible D match to TRBD1 (6 bases). This CDR3 region has 15 residues. Per germline, CDR1 LNHDA and CDR2 SQIVND (reference sequence). Trimming removed 5 bases from V and 6 bases from J, with 19 bases in between. The CDR3 DNA sequence: TGTGCCAGTAGTCCCCGGGGAGAGGGGGGGCATGGCTACACCTTC. Translated, it gives CASSPRGEGGHGYTF.

This clone was seen only once. The J gene is TRBJ2-5, the V gene TRBV5-1; D is unresolved. CDR1 and CDR2 (germline): SGHRS, YFSETQ. The CDR3 runs to 11 residues. Trimming left V 4 bases short and J 2 bases short, with 3 bases between. In DNA, the CDR3 is TGCGCCAGCAGCCGTCAAGAGACCCAGTACTTC. It is translated as CASSRQETQYF.

The CDR3 nucleotides are TGTGCCACCTTGGCCGGCGGGAACACTGAAGCTTTCTTT. As protein: CATLAGGNTEAFF. J is TRBJ1-1 and V is TRBV18; no definite D call. V shed 10 bases and J shed 1 base, with 13 bases lying between them. The germline gives CDR1 KGHSH, CDR2 LQKENI. This CDR3 contains 13 residues.